The rows below give T cell receptor beta chains drawn from one sample of a study of cytomegalovirus exposure and HLA in healthy donors. This table comes from immunoSEQ multiplex PCR, and its TCRdb copy is limited to in-frame clones, with some not included. Of over 130,000 clones listed, 79% are singletons. Sequencing was done on a sample of PBMCs. These receptors all come from a human donor in good health. Both conserved end residues are part of each CDR3. D genes are given only for firm matches. Part of the rows lack a size; the others show once, few, many or a class for expanded clones.

J: TRBJ2-7; V: TRBV2; size: NA; D: TRBD2; DNA: TGTGCCAGCAATATTAAGGAGGCGGGAGGACTGTACTTC; CDR3: CASNIKEAGGLYF
J: TRBJ2-7; V: TRBV11-2; size: NA; D: NA; DNA: TGTGCCAGCAGCTTAGCAGCGGGCCGGTCTTACGAGCAGTACTTC; CDR3: CASSLAAGRSYEQYF
J: TRBJ2-7; V: TRBV10-3; size: NA; D: NA; DNA: TGTGCCATCAGAGGGGGTGAGGCGGGAGAAGGTCCCGAGCAGTACTTC; CDR3: CAIRGGEAGEGPEQYF
J: TRBJ2-7; V: TRBV4-2; size: NA; D: NA; DNA: TGTGCCAGCAGCCAAGTCGGGAGAACCTACGAGCAGTACTTC; CDR3: CASSQVGRTYEQYF
J: TRBJ2-7; V: TRBV6-1; size: NA; D: NA; DNA: TGTGCCAGCAGTGACATGACAAACTCCCCCTACGAGCAGTACTTC; CDR3: CASSDMTNSPYEQYF
J: TRBJ2-5; V: TRBV28; size: NA; D: TRBD2; DNA: TGTGCCAGCAGCAGCCCGGGGGGGACCCAGTACTTC; CDR3: CASSSPGGTQYF
J: TRBJ2-7; V: TRBV28; size: NA; D: NA; DNA: TGTGCCAGCAGTCCCGGGACAAGCTACGAGCAGTACTTC; CDR3: CASSPGTSYEQYF
J: TRBJ1-2; V: TRBV6-5; size: few; D: NA; DNA: TGTGCCAGCATCATGGGGCCGCGGCTAGGTTACACCTTC; CDR3: CASIMGPRLGYTF
J: TRBJ2-5; V: TRBV15; size: once; D: TRBD2; DNA: TGTGCCACCAGCAGAGCACTAGCGGGGCAAGAGACCCAGTACTTC; CDR3: CATSRALAGQETQYF
J: TRBJ1-1; V: TRBV5-1; size: NA; D: NA; DNA: TGCGCCAGCAGCTATAAGAACACTGAAGCTTTCTTT; CDR3: CASSYKNTEAFF